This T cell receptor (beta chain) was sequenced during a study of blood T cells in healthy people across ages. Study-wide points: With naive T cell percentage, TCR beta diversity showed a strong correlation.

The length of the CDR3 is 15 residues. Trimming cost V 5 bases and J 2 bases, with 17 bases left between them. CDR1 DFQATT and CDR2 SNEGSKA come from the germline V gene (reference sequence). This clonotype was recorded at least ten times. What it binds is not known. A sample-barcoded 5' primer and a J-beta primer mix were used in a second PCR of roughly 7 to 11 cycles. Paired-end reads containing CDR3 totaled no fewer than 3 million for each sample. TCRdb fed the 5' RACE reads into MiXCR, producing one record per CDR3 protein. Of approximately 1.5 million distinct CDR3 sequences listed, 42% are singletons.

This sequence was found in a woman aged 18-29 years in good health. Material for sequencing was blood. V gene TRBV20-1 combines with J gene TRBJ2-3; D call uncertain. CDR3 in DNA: TGCAGTGCTCAAGATCTGAAGGATAACACAGATACGCAGTATTTT. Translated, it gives CSAQDLKDNTDTQYF.